Listed below are T cell receptor beta chains from one sample, sequenced in a study of blood T cells in healthy people across ages. TCRdb independently ran MiXCR on the 5' RACE reads; one entry per CDR3 protein. In the table there are just under 550,000 distinct CDR3 sequences, around 24% of which are singletons. These data are also associated with another study on T cells of mothers and their children.

Sequencing was done on a sample of blood. The receptors stem from a boy aged 10-17 years in good health. Each CDR3 is given with its conserved first and last residue. A D gene is named only where the DNA matches it firmly. Expanded clones get a size class; other rows say once, few or many, or leave the size out.

d_gene	v_gene	abundance	j_gene	CDR3nt	CDR3aa
-	TRBV7-6	few	TRBJ2-2	TGTGCCAGCAGCTTAGTCCGGGACACCGGGGAGCTGTTTTTT	CASSLVRDTGELFF
-	TRBV12-3/TRBV12-4	-	TRBJ2-1	TGTGCCAGCAGCCCTCCACTTAACAATGAGCAGTTCTTC	CASSPPLNNEQFF
-	TRBV30	few	TRBJ1-6	TGTGCCTGGAGCCTACGGACGGGAAGATCCTCTTCACCCCTCCACTTT	CAWSLRTGRSSSPLHF
-	TRBV6-5	few	TRBJ1-5	TGTGCCAGCAGCCACGGGGGGAATCAGCCCCAGCATTTT	CASSHGGNQPQHF
TRBD1	TRBV27	-	TRBJ1-3	TGTGCCAGCAGTCCAATCTTGACAGGGACTGGAAACACCATATATTTT	CASSPILTGTGNTIYF
-	TRBV4-1	-	TRBJ2-1	TGCGCCAGCAGCCGCCTTTACGGGGCCTACAATGAGCAGTTCTTC	CASSRLYGAYNEQFF
TRBD1	TRBV19	-	TRBJ1-5	TGTGCCAGTACCAACAGGGGTAGCAATCAGCCCCAGCATTTT	CASTNRGSNQPQHF
TRBD1	TRBV12-3/TRBV12-4	few	TRBJ1-6	TGTGCCAGCAGTTACGGAGGGGGCAATAATTCACCCCTCCACTTT	CASSYGGGNNSPLHF
TRBD2	TRBV5-5	-	TRBJ2-1	TGTGCCAGCAGCTTTTCTAGCGGGAGGGCCAATGAGCAGTTCTTC	CASSFSSGRANEQFF
-	TRBV30	few	TRBJ2-1	TGTGCCTGGAGCGTTGGGGACTTCTACAATGAGCAGTTCTTC	CAWSVGDFYNEQFF
-	TRBV28	-	TRBJ1-5	TGTGCCAGCGGGGCGGTAGGGGGGAGCAATCAGCCTCAGCATTTT	CASGAVGGSNQPQHF
-	TRBV3-1	few	TRBJ2-3	TGTGCCAGCAGCCCAGGCACACCAGATACGCAGTATTTT	CASSPGTPDTQYF
TRBD2	TRBV28	few	TRBJ2-7	TGTGCCAGCAGTTTCGGGCTAGCGGGAGATGAAAGCTCCTACGAGCAGTACTTC	CASSFGLAGDESSYEQYF
-	TRBV28	-	TRBJ2-1	TGTGCCAGCAGTGCCCTAGACTTTGGTGAAAATGAGCAGTTCTTC	CASSALDFGENEQFF
-	TRBV6-2/TRBV6-3	-	TRBJ2-1	TGTGCCAGCTCAAGCGTGGGGAGAGACAATGAGCAGTTCTTC	CASSSVGRDNEQFF
-	TRBV5-1	-	TRBJ2-3	TGCGCCAGCAGCTATACGGCTGACACAGATACGCAGTATTTT	CASSYTADTDTQYF
TRBD2	TRBV20-1	-	TRBJ2-3	TGCAGTGCTAGCAGCGGGGAAGGCACAGATACGCAGTATTTT	CSASSGEGTDTQYF
TRBD1	TRBV28	few	TRBJ2-1	TGTGCCAGCAGTTCCCCCGGGACAGGGGTAGATGAGCAGTTCTTC	CASSSPGTGVDEQFF
TRBD2	TRBV7-2	-	TRBJ2-1	TGTGCCAGCAGCATGCTAGCGGGAGCTTCCAATGAGCAGTTCTTC	CASSMLAGASNEQFF
-	TRBV12-3/TRBV12-4	few	TRBJ2-2	TGTGCCAGTTCCCATCAGGGGCGTAACACCGGGGAGCTGTTTTTT	CASSHQGRNTGELFF
-	TRBV20-1	many	TRBJ2-7	TGCAGTGCATCTTCCAGGGGGGATCCCTACGAGCAGTACTTC	CSASSRGDPYEQYF
-	TRBV20-1	many	TRBJ2-7	TGCAGTGCTAGACTAGGGACGGCCTACGAGCAGTACTTC	CSARLGTAYEQYF
-	TRBV6-6	few	TRBJ1-2	TGTGCCAGCAGTTACTCCTATCCGGGGCCTCAAGCTGGCTACACCTTC	CASSYSYPGPQAGYTF
TRBD1	TRBV24-1	-	TRBJ2-2	TGTGCCACCCAAGGGACAGGGGGTGCCGGGGAGCTGTTTTTT	CATQGTGGAGELFF
-	TRBV7-2	few	TRBJ2-5	TGTGCCAACAGCCGGTACCAAGAGACCCAGTACTTC	CANSRYQETQYF
-	TRBV20-1	many	TRBJ2-7	TGCAGTGCTAGAGACCCGCGAAATGCTGACGAGCAGTACTTC	CSARDPRNADEQYF
TRBD2	TRBV2	-	TRBJ2-4	TGTGCCAGCAGCAGCCCGGGAGGGTCCAAAAACATTCAGTACTTC	CASSSPGGSKNIQYF
-	TRBV7-2	-	TRBJ2-3	TGTGCCAGCAGCTTAGCGACTGGGAGCACAGATACGCAGTATTTT	CASSLATGSTDTQYF
-	TRBV9	-	TRBJ2-2	TGTGCCAGCAGCACAAACTCGGGAGTCGGGGAGCTGTTTTTT	CASSTNSGVGELFF
TRBD1	TRBV10-3	-	TRBJ2-7	TGTGCCATCAGTGAGTCGAGGAGTTCAGGGGGCCACGAGCAGTACTTC	CAISESRSSGGHEQYF
-	TRBV7-9	-	TRBJ1-6	TGTGCCAGCAAATACGGAGAGTCCTATAATTCACCCCTCCACTTT	CASKYGESYNSPLHF
-	TRBV7-2	-	TRBJ1-5	TGTGCCAGCAGCTCCACGTTTGAGGGGGGGCCCAATCAGCCCCAGCATTTT	CASSSTFEGGPNQPQHF
TRBD1	TRBV3-1	-	TRBJ2-6	TGTGCCAGCAGCCGTTGGGACAGCCGCTCTGGGGCCAACGTCCTGACTTTC	CASSRWDSRSGANVLTF
-	TRBV5-1	-	TRBJ2-5	TGCGCCAGCAGCTTGATGACGGACCAAGAGACCCAGTACTTC	CASSLMTDQETQYF
-	TRBV28	-	TRBJ2-1	TGTGCCAGCAGTTTCAACAATGAGCAGTTCTTC	CASSFNNEQFF
-	TRBV6-2/TRBV6-3	few	TRBJ2-7	TGTGCCAGCAGTTATGGCGGTCTAACCGACTGGTACGAGCAGTACTTC	CASSYGGLTDWYEQYF
-	TRBV28	few	TRBJ1-2	TGTGCCAGCAGTTTTATTTCTCGTGAGAGACTCCTAGGCTACACCTTC	CASSFISRERLLGYTF
-	TRBV12-3/TRBV12-4	few	TRBJ2-2	TGTGCCAGCAGTTTCCGCGACCCGTTTTTCACCGGGGAGCTGTTTTTT	CASSFRDPFFTGELFF
-	TRBV29-1	-	TRBJ2-5	TGCAGCGCCGCACGGGGTCGAGCAGAGACCCAGTACTTC	CSAARGRAETQYF
TRBD2	TRBV11-3	few	TRBJ2-3	TGTGCCAGCAGCGCGACTAGCGGGAGTGCAGATACGCAGTATTTT	CASSATSGSADTQYF
-	TRBV7-9	few	TRBJ1-1	TGTGCCAGCAGCTTAGTCGCGGACATGAACACTGAAGCTTTCTTT	CASSLVADMNTEAFF
-	TRBV14	-	TRBJ2-5	TGTGCCAGCAGCCAAGTCGCAGGGGATGTTCGGGAGACCCAGTACTTC	CASSQVAGDVRETQYF
-	TRBV28	few	TRBJ2-2	TGTGCCAGCAGCCGTATGCGTCTAAGACAGATGAACACCGGGGAGCTGTTTTTT	CASSRMRLRQMNTGELFF
TRBD1	TRBV7-9	-	TRBJ1-1	TGTGCCAGCAGCTTTCGGACAGGGATCACTGAAGCTTTCTTT	CASSFRTGITEAFF
-	TRBV12-3/TRBV12-4	-	TRBJ1-1	TGTGCCAGCATACCTGGGGGCCAGGGAAGGCCCCACACTGAAGCTTTCTTT	CASIPGGQGRPHTEAFF
TRBD2	TRBV7-2	-	TRBJ2-1	TGTGCCAGCAGTCGGGGGGTGGGGTCCTACAATGAGCAGTTCTTC	CASSRGVGSYNEQFF
-	TRBV7-9	-	TRBJ2-5	TGTGCCAGCAGCTTAGCGTCGGGCCAGAACGGTGTGGAGACCCAGTACTTC	CASSLASGQNGVETQYF